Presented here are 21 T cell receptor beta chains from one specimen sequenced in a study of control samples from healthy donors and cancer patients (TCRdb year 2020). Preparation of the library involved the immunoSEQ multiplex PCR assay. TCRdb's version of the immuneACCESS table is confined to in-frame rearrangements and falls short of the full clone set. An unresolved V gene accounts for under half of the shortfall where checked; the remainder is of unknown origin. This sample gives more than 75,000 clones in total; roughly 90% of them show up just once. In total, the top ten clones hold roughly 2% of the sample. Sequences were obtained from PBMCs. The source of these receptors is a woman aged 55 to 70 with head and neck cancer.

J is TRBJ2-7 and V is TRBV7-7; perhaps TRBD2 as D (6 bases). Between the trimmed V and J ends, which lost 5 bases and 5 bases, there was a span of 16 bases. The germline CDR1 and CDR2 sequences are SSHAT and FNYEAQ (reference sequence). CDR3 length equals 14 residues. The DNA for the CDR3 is TGTGCCAGCAGCCCAGGACTAACAGTCCACGAGCAGTACTTC. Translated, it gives CASSPGLTVHEQYF. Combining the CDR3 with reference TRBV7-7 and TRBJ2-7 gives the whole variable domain GAGVSQSPRYKVTKRGQDVTLRCDPISSHATLYWYQQALGQGPEFLTYFNYEAQPDKSGLPSDRFSAERPEGSISTLTIQRTEQRDSAMYRCASSPGLTVHEQYFGPGTRLTVT.

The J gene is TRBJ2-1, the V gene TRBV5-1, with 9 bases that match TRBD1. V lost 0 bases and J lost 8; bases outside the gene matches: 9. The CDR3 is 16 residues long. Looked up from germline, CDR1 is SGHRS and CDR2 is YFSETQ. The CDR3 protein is CASSLAWDREAYEQFF. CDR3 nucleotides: TGCGCCAGCAGCTTGGCCTGGGACAGGGAGGCGTATGAGCAGTTCTTC.

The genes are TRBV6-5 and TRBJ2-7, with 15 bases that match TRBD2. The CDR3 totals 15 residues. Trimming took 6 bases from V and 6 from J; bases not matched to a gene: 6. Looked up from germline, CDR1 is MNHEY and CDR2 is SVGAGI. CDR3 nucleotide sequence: TGTGCCAGCAGGCCGGGACTAGCGGGAGGTAGCGAGCAGTACTTC. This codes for CASRPGLAGGSEQYF.

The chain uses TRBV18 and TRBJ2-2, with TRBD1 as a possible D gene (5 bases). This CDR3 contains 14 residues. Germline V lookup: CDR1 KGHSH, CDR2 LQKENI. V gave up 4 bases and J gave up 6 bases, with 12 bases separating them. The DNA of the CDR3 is TGTGCCAGCTCACGGGCCAGGGTGCCCGGGGAGCTGTTTTTT. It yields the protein CASSRARVPGELFF. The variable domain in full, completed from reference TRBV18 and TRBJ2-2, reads NAGVMQNPRHLVRRRGQEARLRCSPMKGHSHVYWYRQLPEEGLKFMVYLQKENIIDESGMPKERFSAEFPKEGPSILRIQQVVRGDSAAYFCASSRARVPGELFFGEGSRLTVL.

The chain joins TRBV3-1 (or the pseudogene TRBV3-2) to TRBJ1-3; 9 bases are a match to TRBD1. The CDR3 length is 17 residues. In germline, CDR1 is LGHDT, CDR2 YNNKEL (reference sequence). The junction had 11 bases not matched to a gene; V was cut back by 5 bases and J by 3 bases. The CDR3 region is CASSIEPGQGVGNTIYF. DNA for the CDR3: TGTGCCAGCAGCATTGAACCGGGACAGGGTGTTGGAAACACCATATATTTT.

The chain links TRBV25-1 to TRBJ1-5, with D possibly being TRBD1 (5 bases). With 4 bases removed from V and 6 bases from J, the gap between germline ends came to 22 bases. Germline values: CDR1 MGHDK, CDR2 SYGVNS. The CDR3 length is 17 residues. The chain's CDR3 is CASSVYRDPRRGQPQHF. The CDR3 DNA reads TGTGCCAGCAGTGTTTACCGGGACCCCCGTCGGGGTCAGCCCCAGCATTTT.

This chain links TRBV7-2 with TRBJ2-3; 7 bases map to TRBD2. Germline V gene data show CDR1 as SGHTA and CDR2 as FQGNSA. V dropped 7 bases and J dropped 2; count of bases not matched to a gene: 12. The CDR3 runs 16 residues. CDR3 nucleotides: TGTGCCAGCACCACCGAGGAAGCGGGGATCACAGATACGCAGTATTTT. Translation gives CASTTEEAGITDTQYF.

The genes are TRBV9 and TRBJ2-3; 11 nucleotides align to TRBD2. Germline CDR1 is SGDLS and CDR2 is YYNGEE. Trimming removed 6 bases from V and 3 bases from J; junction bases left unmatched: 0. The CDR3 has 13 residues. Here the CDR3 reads CASTSGRTDTQYF. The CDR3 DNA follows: TGTGCCAGCACTAGCGGGAGGACAGATACGCAGTATTTT.

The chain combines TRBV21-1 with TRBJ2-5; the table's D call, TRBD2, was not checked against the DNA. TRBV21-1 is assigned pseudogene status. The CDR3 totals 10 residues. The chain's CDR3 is CASSKGREYF. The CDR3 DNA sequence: TGTGCCAGCAGCAAAGGGAGGGAGTACTTC.

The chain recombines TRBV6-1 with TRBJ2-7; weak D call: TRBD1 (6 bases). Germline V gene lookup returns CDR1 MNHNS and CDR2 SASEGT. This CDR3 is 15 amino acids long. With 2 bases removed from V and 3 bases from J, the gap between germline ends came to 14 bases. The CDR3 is CASSEQEQGSYEQYF. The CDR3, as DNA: TGTGCCAGCAGTGAACAAGAACAGGGTAGCTACGAGCAGTACTTC.

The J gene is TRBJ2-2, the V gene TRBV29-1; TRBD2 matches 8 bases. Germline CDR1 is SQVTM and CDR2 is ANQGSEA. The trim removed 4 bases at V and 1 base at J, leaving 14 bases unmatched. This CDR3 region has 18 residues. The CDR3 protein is CSVATSAHGALNTGELFF. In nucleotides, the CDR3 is TGCAGCGTTGCGACTAGCGCCCATGGAGCCTTGAACACCGGGGAGCTGTTTTTT.

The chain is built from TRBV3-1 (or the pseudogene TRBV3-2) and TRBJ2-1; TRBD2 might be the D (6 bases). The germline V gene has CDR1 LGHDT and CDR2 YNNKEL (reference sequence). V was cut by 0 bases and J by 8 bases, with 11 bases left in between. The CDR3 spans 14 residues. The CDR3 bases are TGTGCCAGCAGCCAAGATCGGGGGATAGATGAGCAGTTCTTC. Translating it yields CASSQDRGIDEQFF.

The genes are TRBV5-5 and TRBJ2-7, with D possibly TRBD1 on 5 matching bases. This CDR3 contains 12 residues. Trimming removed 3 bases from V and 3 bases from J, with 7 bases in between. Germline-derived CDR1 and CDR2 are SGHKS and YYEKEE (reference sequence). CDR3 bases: TGTGCCAGCAGCTCGACAGTCTACGAGCAGTACTTC. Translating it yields CASSSTVYEQYF.

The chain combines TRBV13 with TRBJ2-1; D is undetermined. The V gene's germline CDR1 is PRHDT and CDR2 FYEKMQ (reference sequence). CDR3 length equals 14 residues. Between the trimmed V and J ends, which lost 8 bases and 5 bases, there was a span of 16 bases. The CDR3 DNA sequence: TGTGCCAGCGGGGTGGCAAACACGAACAATGAGCAGTTCTTC. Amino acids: CASGVANTNNEQFF.

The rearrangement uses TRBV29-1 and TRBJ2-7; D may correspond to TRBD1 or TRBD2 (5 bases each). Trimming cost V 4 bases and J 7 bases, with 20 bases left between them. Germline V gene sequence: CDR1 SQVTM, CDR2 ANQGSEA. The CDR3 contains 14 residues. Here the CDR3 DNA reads TGCAGCGTTGTCTCGGGGCCTACAGAGGGTGAGCAGTACTTC. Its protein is CSVVSGPTEGEQYF.

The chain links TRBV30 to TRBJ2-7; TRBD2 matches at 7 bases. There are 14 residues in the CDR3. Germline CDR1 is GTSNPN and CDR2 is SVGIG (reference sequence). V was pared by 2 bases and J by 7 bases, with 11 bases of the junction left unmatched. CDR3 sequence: CAWSLSGGFWEQYF. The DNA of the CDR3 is TGTGCCTGGAGTCTTTCCGGGGGGTTCTGGGAGCAGTACTTC.

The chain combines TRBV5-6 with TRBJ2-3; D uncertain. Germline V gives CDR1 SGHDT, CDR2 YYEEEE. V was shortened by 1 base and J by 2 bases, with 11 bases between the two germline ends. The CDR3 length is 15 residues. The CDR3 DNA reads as TGTGCCAGCAGCTTGAATCAAAAGCACACAGATACGCAGTATTTT. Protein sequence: CASSLNQKHTDTQYF.

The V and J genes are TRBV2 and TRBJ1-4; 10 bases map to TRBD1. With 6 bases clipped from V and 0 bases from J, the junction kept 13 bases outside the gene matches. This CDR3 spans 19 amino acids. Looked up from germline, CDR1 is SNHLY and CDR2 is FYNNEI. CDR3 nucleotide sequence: TGTGCCAGCAGCGGGGGACAGGGGTTATTCCGTGCAACTAATGAAAAACTGTTTTTT. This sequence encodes CASSGGQGLFRATNEKLFF.

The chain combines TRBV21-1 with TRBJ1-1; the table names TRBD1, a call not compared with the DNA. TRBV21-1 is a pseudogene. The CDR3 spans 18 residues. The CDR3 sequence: CASSKADRTGNFWTEAFF. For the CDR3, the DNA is TGTGCCAGCAGCAAAGCAGACCGGACAGGGAATTTTTGGACTGAAGCTTTCTTT.

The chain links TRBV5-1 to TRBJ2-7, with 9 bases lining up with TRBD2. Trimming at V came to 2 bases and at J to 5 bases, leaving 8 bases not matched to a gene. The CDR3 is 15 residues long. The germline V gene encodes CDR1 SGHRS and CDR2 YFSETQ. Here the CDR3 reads CASSFGLAFSDEQYF. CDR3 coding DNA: TGCGCCAGCAGCTTCGGACTAGCGTTTTCTGACGAGCAGTACTTC.

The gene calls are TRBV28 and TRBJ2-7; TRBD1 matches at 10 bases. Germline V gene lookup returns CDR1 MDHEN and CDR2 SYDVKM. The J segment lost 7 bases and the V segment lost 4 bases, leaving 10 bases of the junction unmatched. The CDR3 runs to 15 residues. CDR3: CASSSSGTGDGEQYF. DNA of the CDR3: TGTGCCAGCAGTTCCTCCGGGACAGGGGATGGAGAGCAGTACTTC.